The clone carrying this TCR beta chain occurred many times. Its antigen is currently unknown. In TCRdb, the multiplex PCR reads were re-called with MiXCR into one record per CDR3 protein. Altogether 66,000 or so distinct CDR3 sequences are present, roughly 40% being singletons, with the ten largest covering 8.4%. This specimen belongs to a study of breast tumors, draining lymph nodes, adjacent tissues. Study observations and caveats: Luminal-like breast cancer showed significantly higher tumor–nontumor repertoire similarity than basal-like. Tumors had less TCR diversity than lymph nodes, more than nontumor tissue. Data fit most tumor T cells coming from lymph node, expanding in tumor.

This CDR3 is 14 amino acids long. The germline gives CDR1 SGHAT, CDR2 FQDESV (reference sequence). V was shortened by 5 bases and J by 2 bases, with 13 bases between the two germline ends. The sequencing sample was made of breast tumor tissue. The genes are TRBV11-1 and TRBJ2-7, with D perhaps matching TRBD1 (6 bases). This TCR was recovered from a female donor with breast cancer. Some clones in this sample may be carry-over from other donors' samples. The CDR3 reads CASSAPGQPYEQYF. CDR3 nucleotide sequence: TGTGCCAGCAGCGCTCCCGGACAGCCCTACGAGCAGTACTTC.